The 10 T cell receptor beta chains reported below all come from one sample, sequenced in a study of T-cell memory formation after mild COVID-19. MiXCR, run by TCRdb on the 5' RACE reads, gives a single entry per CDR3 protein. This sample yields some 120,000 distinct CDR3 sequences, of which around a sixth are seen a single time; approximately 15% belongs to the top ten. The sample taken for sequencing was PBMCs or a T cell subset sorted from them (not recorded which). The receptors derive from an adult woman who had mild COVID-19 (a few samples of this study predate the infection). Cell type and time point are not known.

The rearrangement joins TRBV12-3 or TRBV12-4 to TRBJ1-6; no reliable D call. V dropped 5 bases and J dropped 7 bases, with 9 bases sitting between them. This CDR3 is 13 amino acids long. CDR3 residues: CASSLRENSPLHF. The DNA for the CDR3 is TGTGCCAGCAGTCTCAGAGAGAATTCACCCCTCCACTTT.

CDR3 coding DNA: TGCGCCAGCAGCTTGGCGAGCGGGAGTCCTTCCTACAATGAGCAGTTCTTC. Protein sequence: CASSLASGSPSYNEQFF. The chain carries TRBV5-1 and TRBJ2-1; 8 bases line up with TRBD2. V trimming: 0 bases; J trimming: 1 base; junction bases outside the gene matches: 6. Germline V gene sequence: CDR1 SGHRS, CDR2 YFSETQ. CDR3 size: 17 residues.

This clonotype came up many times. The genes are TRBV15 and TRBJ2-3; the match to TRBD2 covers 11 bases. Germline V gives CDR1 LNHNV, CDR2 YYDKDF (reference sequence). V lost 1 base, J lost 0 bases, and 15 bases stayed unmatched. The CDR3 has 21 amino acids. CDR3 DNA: TGTGCCACCAGCAGAGCCCTAAGGCTAGCGGGGGGCCCTACTAGCACAGATACGCAGTATTTT. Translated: CATSRALRLAGGPTSTDTQYF.

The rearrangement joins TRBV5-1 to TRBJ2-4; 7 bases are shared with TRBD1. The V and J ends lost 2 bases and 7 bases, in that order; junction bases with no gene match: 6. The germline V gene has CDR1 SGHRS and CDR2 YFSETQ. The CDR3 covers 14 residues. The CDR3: CASSLYRGENIQYF. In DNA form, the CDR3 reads TGCGCCAGCAGCTTATACAGGGGAGAGAACATTCAGTACTTC. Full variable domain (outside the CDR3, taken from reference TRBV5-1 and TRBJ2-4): KAGVTQTPRYLIKTRGQQVTLSCSPISGHRSVSWYQQTPGQGLQFLFEYFSETQRNKGNFPGRFSGRQFSNSRSEMNVSTLELGDSALYLCASSLYRGENIQYFGAGTRLSVL.

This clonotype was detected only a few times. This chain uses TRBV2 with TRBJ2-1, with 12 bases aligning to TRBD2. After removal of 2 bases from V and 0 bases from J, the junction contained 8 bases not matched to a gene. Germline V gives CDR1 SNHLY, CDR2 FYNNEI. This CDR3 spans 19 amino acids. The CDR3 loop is CASSERASGRGSSYNEQFF. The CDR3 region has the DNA TGTGCCAGCAGTGAACGAGCTAGCGGGAGGGGTAGCTCCTACAATGAGCAGTTCTTC.

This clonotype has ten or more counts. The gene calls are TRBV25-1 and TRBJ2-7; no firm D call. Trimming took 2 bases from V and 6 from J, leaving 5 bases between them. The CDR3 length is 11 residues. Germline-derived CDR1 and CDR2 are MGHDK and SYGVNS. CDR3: CASSEGIEQYF. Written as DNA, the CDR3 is TGTGCCAGCAGTGAAGGGATCGAGCAGTACTTC.

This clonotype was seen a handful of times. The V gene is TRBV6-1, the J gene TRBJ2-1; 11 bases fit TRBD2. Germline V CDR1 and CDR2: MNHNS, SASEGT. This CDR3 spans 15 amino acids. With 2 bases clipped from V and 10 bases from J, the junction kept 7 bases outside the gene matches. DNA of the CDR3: TGTGCCAGCAGTGAAATAGCGGGAGGGCCGGGGGAGCAGTTCTTC. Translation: CASSEIAGGPGEQFF.

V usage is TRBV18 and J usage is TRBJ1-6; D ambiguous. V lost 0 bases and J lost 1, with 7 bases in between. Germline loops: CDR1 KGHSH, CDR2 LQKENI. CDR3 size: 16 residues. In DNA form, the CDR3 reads TGTGCCAGCTCACCACCGGTGCAGTCCTATAATTCACCCCTCCACTTT. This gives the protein CASSPPVQSYNSPLHF.

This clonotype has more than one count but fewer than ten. The CDR3 region has the DNA TGCAGTGCTGGGGACAGACCTAATGAAAAACTGTTTTTT. The encoded protein is CSAGDRPNEKLFF. The chain is built from TRBV20-1 and TRBJ1-4, with TRBD1 identical over 7 bases. CDR1 and CDR2 from the germline V gene are DFQATT and SNEGSKA (reference sequence). With V trimmed by 5 bases and J by 3 bases, 3 bases remained unmatched. The CDR3 is 13 residues long.

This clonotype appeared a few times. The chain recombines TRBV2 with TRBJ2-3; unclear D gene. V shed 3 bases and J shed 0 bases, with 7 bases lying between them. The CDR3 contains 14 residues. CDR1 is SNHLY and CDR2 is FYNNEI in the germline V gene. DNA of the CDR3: TGTGCCAGCAGTGAGTTCCCCAGCACAGATACGCAGTATTTT. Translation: CASSEFPSTDTQYF.